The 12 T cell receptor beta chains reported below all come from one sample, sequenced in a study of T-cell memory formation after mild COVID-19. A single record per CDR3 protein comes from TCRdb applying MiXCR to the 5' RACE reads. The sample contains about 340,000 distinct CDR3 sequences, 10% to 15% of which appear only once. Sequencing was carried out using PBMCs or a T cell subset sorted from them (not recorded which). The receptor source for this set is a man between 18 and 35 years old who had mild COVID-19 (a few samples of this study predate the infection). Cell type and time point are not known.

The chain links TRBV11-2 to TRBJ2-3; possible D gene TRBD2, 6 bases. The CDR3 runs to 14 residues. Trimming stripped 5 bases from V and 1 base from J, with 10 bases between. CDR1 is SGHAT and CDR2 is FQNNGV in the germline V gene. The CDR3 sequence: CASSISGGTDTQYF. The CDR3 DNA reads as TGTGCCAGCAGCATATCGGGGGGCACAGATACGCAGTATTTT.

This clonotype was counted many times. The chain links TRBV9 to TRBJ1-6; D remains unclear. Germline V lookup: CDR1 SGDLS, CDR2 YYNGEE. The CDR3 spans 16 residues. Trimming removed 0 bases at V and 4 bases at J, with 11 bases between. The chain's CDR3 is CASSVAATRYNSPLHF. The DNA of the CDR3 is TGTGCCAGCAGCGTAGCGGCCACCCGATATAATTCACCCCTCCACTTT.

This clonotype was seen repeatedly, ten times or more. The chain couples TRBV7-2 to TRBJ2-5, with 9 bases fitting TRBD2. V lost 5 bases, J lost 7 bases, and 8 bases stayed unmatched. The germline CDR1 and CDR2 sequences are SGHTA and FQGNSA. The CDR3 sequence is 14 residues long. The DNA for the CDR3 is TGTGCCAGCAGCGAGGGACTAGCAGAGGGGACCCAGTACTTC. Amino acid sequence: CASSEGLAEGTQYF.

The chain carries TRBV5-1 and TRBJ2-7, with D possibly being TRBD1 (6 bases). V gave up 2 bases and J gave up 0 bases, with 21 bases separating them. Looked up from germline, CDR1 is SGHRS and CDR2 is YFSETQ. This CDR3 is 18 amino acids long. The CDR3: CASSFASRGSSSSYEQYF. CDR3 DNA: TGCGCCAGCAGCTTCGCCTCCAGGGGCTCTTCAAGCTCCTACGAGCAGTACTTC.

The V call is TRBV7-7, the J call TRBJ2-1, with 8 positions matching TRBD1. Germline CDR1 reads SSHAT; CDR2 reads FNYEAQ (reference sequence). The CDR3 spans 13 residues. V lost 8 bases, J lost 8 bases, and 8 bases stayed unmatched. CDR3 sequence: CASSQDRADEQFF. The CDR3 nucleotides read TGTGCCAGCTCCCAGGACAGGGCCGATGAGCAGTTCTTC.

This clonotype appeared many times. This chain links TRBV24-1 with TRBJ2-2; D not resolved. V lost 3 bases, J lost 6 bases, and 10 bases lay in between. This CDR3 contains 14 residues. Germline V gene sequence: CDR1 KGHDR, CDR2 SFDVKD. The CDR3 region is CATSDPFPPGELFF. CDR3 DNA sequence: TGTGCCACCAGTGATCCCTTCCCGCCCGGGGAGCTGTTTTTT.

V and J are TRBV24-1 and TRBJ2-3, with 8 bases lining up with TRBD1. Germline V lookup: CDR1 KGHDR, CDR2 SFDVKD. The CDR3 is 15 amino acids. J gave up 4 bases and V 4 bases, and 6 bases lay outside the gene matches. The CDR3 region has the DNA TGTGCCACCAGTGACCAACGACAGGGGTCAGATACGCAGTATTTT. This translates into CATSDQRQGSDTQYF.

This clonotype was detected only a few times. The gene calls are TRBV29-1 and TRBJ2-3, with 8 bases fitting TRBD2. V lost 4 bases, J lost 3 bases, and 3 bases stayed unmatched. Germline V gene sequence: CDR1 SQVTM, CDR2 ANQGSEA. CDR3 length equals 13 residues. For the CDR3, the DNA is TGCAGCGTTGGGGGCGGGGGGACAGATACGCAGTATTTT. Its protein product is CSVGGGGTDTQYF.

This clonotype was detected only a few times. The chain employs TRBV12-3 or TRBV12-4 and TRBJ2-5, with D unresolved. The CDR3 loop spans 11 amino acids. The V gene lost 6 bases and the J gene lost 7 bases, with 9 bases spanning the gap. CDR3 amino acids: CASSPQRTQYF. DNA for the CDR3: TGTGCCAGCAGCCCTCAAAGGACCCAGTACTTC.

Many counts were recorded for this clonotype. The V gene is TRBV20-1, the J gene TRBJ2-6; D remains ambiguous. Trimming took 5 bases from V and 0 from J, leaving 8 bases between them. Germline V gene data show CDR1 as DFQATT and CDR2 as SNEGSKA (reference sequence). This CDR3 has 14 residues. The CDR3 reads CSAPMSSGANVLTF. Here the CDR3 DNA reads TGCAGTGCTCCAATGAGCTCTGGGGCCAACGTCCTGACTTTC.

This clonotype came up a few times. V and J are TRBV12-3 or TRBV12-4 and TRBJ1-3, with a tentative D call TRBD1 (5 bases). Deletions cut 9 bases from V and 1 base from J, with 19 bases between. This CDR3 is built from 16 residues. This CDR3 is CASKGPASPSGNTIYF. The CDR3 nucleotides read TGTGCCAGTAAGGGGCCGGCCTCGCCTTCTGGAAACACCATATATTTT.

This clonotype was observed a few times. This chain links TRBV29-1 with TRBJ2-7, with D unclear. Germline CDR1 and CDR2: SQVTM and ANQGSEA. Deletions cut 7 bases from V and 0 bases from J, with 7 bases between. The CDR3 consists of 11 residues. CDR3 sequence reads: CSASNSYEQYV. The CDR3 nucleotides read TGCAGCGCCTCGAACTCCTACGAGCAGTACGTC.